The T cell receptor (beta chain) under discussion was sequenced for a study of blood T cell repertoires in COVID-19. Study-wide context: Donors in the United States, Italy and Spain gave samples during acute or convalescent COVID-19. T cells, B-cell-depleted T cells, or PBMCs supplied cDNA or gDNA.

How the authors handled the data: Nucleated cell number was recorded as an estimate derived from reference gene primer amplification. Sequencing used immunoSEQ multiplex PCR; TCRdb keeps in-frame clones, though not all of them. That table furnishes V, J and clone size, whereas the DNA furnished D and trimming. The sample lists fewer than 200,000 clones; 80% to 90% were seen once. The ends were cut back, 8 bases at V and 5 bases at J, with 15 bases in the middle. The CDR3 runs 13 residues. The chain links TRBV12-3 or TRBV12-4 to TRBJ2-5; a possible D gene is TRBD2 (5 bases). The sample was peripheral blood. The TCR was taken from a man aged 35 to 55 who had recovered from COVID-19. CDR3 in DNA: TGTGCCAGCGGACTGCTCGCCAGGGAGACCCAGTACTTC. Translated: CASGLLARETQYF.